The present T cell receptor beta chain was sequenced within a study of T cell clusters in autoimmune cytopenias. TRB rearrangements were amplified by touch-down multiplex PCR with mixed TRB-A/B primers. Each CDR3 protein gets one entry in TCRdb, which reprocessed the multiplex PCR reads and gives no DNA. Recorded for this sample: a few thousand distinct CDR3 sequences. About 37,500 genome equivalents of blood DNA were amplified for TRB. The CDR3 is made up of 15 amino acids. Germline CDR1 reads DFQATT; CDR2 reads SNEGSKA (reference sequence). The chain employs TRBV20-1 and TRBJ2-5; TCRdb's D call of TRBD2 is untestable without DNA. The TCR comes from a human donor with an autoimmune cytopenia or autoimmune hepatitis (not recorded which). The specimen was peripheral blood. The CDR3 loop reads CSARGSGGAVQTQYF.